This T cell receptor beta chain was identified during a study of preoperative IRX-2 immunotherapy in early breast cancer. Repertoires were generated with immunoSEQ multiplex PCR, while TCRdb's copy carries only in-frame clones and drops some. The table has approximately 24,000 clones, around 91% seen once. The ends were cut back, 4 bases at V and 5 bases at J, with 9 bases in the middle. This CDR3 region has 12 residues. Per the germline V gene, CDR1 is SGDLS and CDR2 is YYNGEE. The sample's treatment: preoperative locoregional IRX-2 cytokine immunotherapy. Patients received preoperative, locoregional IRX-2 cytokine immunotherapy in a phase Ib study.

This receptor was obtained from a human donor with breast cancer. The source material was tumor tissue, sampled after IRX-2 immunotherapy. The chain combines TRBV9 with TRBJ2-5, with D possibly being TRBD2 (6 bases). The DNA for the CDR3 is TGTGCCAGCAGCCCCGCGGGGGAGACCCAGTACTTC. This codes for CASSPAGETQYF.